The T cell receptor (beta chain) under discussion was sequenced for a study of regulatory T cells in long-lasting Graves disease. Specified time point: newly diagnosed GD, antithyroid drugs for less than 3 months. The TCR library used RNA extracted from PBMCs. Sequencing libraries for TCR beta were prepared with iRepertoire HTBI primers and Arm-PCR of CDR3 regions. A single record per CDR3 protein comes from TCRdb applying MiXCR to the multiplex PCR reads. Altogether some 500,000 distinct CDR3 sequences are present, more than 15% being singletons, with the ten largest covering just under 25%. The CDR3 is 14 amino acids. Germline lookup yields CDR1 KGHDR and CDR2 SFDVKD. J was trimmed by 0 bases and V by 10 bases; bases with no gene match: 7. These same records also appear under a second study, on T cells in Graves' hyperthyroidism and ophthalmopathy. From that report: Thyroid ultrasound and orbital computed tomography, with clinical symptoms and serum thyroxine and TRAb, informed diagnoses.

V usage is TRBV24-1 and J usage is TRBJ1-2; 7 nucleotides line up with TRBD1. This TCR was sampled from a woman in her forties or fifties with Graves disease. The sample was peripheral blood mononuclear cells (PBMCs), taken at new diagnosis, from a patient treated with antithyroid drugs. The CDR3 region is CATSDRRANYGYTF. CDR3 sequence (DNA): TGTGCCACTTCGGACAGGCGGGCTAACTATGGCTACACCTTC.